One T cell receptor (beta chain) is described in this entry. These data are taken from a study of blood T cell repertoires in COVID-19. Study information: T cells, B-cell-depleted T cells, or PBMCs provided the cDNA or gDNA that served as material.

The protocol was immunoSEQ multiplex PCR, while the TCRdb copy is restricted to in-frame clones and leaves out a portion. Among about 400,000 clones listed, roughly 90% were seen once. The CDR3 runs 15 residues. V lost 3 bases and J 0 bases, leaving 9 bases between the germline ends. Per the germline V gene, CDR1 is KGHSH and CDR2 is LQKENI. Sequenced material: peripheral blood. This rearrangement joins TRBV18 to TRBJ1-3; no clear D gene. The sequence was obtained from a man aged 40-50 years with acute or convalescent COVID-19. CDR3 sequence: CASSPGLSSGNTIYF. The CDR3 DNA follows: TGTGCCAGCTCACCTGGCCTCAGCTCTGGAAACACCATATATTTT.